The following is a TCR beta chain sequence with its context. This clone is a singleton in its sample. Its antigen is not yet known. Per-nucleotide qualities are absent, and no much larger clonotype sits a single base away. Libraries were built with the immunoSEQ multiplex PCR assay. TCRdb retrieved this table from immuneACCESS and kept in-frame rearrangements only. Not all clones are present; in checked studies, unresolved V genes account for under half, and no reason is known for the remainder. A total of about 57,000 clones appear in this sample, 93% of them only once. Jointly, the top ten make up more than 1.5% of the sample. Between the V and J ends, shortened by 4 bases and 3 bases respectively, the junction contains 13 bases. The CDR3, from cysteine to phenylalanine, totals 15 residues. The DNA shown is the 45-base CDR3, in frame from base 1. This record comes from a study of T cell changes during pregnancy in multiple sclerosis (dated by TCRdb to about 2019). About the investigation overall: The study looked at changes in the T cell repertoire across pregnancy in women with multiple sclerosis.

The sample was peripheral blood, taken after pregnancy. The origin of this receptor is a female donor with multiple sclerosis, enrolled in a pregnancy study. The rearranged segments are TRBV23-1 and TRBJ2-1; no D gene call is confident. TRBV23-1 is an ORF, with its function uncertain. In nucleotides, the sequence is TGCGCCAGCAGTCCATTGCACTTAAACTACAATGAGCAGTTCTTC. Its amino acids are CASSPLHLNYNEQFF.